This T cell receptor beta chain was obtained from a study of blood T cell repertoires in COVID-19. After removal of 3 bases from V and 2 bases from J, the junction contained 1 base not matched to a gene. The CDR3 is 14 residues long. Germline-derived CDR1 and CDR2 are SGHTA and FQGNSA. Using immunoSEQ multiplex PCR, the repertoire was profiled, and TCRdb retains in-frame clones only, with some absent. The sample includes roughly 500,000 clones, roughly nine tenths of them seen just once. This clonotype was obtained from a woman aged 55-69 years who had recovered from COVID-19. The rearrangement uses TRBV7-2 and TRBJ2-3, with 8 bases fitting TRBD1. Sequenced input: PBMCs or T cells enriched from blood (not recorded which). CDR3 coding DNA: TGTGCCAGCAGCTTGGGACAGGCCACAGATACGCAGTATTTT. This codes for CASSLGQATDTQYF. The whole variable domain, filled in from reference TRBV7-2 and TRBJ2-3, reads GAGVSQSPSNKVTEKGKDVELRCDPISGHTALYWYRQSLGQGLEFLIYFQGNSAPDKSGLPSDRFSAERTGGSVSTLTIQRTQQEDSAVYLCASSLGQATDTQYFGPGTRLTVL.